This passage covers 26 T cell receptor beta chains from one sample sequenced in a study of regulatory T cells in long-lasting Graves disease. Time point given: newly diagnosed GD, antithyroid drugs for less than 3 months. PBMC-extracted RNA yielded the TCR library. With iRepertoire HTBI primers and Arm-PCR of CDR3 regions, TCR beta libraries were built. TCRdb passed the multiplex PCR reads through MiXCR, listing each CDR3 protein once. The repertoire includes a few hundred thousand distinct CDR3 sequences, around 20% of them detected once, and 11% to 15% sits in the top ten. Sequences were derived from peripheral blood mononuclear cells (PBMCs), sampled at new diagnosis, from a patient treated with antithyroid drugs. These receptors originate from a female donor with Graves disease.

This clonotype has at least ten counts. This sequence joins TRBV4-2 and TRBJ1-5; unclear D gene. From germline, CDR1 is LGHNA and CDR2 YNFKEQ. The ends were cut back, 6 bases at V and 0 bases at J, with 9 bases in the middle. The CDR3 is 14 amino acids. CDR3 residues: CASRQYDSNQPQHF. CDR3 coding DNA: TGTGCCAGCAGACAATACGATAGCAATCAGCCCCAGCATTTT.

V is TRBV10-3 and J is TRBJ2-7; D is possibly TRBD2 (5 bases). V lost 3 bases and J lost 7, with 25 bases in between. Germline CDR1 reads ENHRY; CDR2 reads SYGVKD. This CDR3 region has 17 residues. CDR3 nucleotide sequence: TGTGCCATCAGTGACCCCTTCCCAGTTTCGACTACGGGAGAGCAGTACTTC. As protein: CAISDPFPVSTTGEQYF.

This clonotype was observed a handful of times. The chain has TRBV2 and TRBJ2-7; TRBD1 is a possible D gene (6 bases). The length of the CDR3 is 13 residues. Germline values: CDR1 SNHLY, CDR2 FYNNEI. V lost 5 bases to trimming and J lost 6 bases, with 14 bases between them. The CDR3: CASSSRDIAEQYF. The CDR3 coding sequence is TGTGCCAGCAGTTCTCGGGACATCGCCGAGCAGTACTTC.

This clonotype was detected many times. CDR3 residues: CASQPGGGNQPQHF. The CDR3 coding sequence is TGTGCCAGCCAACCAGGGGGAGGGAATCAGCCCCAGCATTTT. This chain links TRBV28 with TRBJ1-5; 7 bases match TRBD1. Looked up from germline, CDR1 is MDHEN and CDR2 is SYDVKM. The CDR3 runs to 14 residues. After removal of 8 bases from V and 4 bases from J, the junction contained 8 bases not matched to a gene.

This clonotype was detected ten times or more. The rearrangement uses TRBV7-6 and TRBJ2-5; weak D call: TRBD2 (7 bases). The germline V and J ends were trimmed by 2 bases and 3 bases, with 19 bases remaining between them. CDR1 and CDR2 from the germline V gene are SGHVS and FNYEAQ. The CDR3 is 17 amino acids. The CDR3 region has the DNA TGTGCCAGCAGCTTACGTGGGCGGGGGCGAGGGGAAGAGACCCAGTACTTC. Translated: CASSLRGRGRGEETQYF.

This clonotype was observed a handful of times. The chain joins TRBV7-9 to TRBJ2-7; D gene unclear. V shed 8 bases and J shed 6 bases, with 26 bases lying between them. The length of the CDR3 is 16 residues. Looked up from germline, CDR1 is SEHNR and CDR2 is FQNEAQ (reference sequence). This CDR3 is CASGSPSGTSLAEQYF. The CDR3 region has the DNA TGTGCCAGCGGCTCCCCATCAGGCACCAGCTTAGCCGAGCAGTACTTC.

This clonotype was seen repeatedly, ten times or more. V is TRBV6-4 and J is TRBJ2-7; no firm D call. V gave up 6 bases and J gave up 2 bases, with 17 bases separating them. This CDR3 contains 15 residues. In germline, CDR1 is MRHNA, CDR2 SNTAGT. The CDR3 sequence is CASRGAIAETYEQYF. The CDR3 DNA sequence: TGTGCCAGCAGGGGCGCAATCGCTGAGACCTACGAGCAGTACTTC.

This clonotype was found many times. CDR3 residues: CASSRSGTGTDTQYF. The CDR3 coding sequence is TGTGCCAGCAGCCGATCCGGGACAGGCACAGATACGCAGTATTTT. V and J are TRBV7-9 and TRBJ2-3, with 7 nucleotides matching TRBD1. The V segment lost 5 bases and the J segment 1 base; nucleotides outside the gene matches: 6. CDR3 length: 15 amino acids. Germline CDR1 SEHNR, CDR2 FQNEAQ (reference sequence).

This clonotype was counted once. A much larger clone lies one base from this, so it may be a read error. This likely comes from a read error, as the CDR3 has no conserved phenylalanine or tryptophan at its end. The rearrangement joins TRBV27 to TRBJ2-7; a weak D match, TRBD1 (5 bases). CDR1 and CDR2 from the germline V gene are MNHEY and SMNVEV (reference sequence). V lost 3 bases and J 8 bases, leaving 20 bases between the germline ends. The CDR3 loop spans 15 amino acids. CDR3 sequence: CASSFFRASSRKQYS. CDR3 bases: TGTGCCAGCAGTTTCTTCAGGGCATCGTCTAGAAAGCAGTACTCC.

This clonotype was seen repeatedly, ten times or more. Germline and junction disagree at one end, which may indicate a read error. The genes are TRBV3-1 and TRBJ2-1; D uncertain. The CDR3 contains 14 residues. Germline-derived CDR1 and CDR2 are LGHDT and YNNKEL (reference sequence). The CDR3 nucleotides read TGTGCCAGCAGCCACTATGGGTCGTACAGTGAGCAGTTCTTC. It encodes CASSHYGSYSEQFF.

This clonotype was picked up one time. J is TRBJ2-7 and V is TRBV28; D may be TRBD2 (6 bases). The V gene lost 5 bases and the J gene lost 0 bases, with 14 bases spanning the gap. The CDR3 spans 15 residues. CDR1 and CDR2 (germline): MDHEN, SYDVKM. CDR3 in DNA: TGTGCCAGCAGTACAAGACGGAGGGACTCCTACGAGCAGTACTTC. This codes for CASSTRRRDSYEQYF. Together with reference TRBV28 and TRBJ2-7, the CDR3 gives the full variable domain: DVKVTQSSRYLVKRTGEKVFLECVQDMDHENMFWYRQDPGLGLRLIYFSYDVKMKEKGDIPEGYSVSREKKERFSLILESASTNQTSMYLCASSTRRRDSYEQYFGPGTRLTVT.

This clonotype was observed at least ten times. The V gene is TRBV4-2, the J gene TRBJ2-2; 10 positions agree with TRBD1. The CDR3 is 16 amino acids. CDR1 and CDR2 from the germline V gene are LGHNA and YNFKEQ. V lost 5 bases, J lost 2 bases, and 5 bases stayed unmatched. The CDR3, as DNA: TGTGCCAGCAGCAGCGACAGGGGGCAAAACACCGGGGAGCTGTTTTTT. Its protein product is CASSSDRGQNTGELFF.

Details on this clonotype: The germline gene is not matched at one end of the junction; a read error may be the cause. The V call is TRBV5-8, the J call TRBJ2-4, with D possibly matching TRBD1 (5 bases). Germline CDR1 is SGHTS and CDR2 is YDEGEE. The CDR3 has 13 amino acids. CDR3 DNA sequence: TGTGCCAGCAGCTTGGGACAGAAAAACGTTCAGTACTTC. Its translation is CASSLGQKNVQYF.

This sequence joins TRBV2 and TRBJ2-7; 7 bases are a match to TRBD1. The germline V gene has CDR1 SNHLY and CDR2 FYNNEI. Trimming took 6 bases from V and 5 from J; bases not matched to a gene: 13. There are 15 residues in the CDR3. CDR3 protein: CASRISGTADHEQYF. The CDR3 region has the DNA TGTGCCAGCAGGATCTCCGGGACAGCAGACCACGAGCAGTACTTC.

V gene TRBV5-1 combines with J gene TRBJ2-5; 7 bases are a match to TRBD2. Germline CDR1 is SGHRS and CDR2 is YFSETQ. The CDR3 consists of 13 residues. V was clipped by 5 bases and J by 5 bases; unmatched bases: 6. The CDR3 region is CASRPAGGETQYF. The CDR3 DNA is TGCGCCAGCAGGCCCGCCGGGGGGGAGACCCAGTACTTC.

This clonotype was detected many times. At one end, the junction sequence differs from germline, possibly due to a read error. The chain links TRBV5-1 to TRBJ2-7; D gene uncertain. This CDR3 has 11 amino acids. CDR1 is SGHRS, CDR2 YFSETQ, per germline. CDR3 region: CASSSDYEQYF. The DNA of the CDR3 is TGTGCCAGCAGCTCCGATTACGAGCAGTACTTC.

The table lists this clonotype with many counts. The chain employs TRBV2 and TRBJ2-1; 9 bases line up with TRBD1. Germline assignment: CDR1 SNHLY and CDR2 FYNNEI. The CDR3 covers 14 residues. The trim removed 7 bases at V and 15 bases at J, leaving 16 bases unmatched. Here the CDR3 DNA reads TGTGCCAGCACTCTCTGGTCGGGACAGGGTGATCCGTTCTTC. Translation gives CASTLWSGQGDPFF. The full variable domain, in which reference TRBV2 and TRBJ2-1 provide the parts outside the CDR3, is EPEVTQTPSHQVTQMGQEVILRCVPISNHLYFYWYRQILGQKVEFLVSFYNNEISEKSEIFDDQFSVERPDGSNFTLKIRSTKLEDSAMYFCASTLWSGQGDPFFGPGTRLTVL.

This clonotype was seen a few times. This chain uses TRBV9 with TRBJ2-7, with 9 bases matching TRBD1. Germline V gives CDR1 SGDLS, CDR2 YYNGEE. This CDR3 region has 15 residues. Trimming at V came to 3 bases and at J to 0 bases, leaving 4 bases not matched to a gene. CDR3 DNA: TGTGCCAGCAGCGCCGGGACAGGGTTCTCCTACGAGCAGTACTTC. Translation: CASSAGTGFSYEQYF.

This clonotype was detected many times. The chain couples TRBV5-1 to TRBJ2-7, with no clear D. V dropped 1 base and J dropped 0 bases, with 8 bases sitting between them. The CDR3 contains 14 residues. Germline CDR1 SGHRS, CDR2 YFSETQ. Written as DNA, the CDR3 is TGCGCCAGCAGCTTGACCGCTGGCTCCTACGAGCAGTACTTC. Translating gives CASSLTAGSYEQYF.

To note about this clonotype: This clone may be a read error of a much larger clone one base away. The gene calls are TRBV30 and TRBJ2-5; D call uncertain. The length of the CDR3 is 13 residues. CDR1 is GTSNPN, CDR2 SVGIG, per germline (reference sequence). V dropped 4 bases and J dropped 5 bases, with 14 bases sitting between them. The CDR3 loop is CAWKCNPAETQYF. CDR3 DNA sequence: TGTGCCTGGAAATGTAATCCGGCGGAGACCCAGTACTTC. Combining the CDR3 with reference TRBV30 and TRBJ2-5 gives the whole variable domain SQTIHQWPATLVQPVGSPLSLECTVEGTSNPNLYWYRQAAGRGLQLLFYSVGIGQISSEVPQNLSASRPQDRQFILSSKKLLLSDSGFYLCAWKCNPAETQYFGPGTRLLVL.

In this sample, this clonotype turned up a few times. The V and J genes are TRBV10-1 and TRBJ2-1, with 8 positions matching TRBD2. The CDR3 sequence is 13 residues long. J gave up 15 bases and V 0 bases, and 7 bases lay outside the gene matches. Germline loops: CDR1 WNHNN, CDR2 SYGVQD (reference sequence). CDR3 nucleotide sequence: TGCGCCAGCAGTGAGTCTAGCGGGATGGGCCTGTTCTTC. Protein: CASSESSGMGLFF.

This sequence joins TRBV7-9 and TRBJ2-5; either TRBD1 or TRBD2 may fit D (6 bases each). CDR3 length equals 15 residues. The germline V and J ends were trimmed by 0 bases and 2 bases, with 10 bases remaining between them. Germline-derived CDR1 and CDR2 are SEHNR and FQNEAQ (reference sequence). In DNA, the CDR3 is TGTGCCAGCAGCTTAGCGGGGGGCCATCAAGAGACCCAGTACTTC. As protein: CASSLAGGHQETQYF.

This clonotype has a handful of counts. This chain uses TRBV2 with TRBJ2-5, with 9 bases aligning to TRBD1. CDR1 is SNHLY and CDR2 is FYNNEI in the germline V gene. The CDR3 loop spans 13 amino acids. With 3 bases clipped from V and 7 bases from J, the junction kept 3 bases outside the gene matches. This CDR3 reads CASSDTGGGTQYF. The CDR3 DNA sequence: TGTGCCAGCAGTGACACAGGGGGCGGGACCCAGTACTTC.

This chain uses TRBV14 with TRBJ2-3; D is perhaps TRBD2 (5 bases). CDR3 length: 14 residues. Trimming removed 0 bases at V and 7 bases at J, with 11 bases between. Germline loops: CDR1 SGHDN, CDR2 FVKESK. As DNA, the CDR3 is TGTGCCAGCAGCCAAGATCCTAGCAGCTATACGCAGTATTTT. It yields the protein CASSQDPSSYTQYF.

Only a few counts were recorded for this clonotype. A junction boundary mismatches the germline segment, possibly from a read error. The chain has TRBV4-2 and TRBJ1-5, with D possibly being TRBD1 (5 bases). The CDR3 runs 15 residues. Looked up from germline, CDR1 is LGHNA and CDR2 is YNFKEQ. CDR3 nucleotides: TGTGCCAGCAGCGAAGAGGGGTACGGCAATCAGCCCCAGCATTTT. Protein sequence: CASSEEGYGNQPQHF.

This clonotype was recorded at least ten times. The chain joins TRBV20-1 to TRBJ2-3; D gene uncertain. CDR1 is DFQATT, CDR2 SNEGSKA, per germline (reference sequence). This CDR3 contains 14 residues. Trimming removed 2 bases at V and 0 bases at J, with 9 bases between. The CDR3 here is CSARTFTSTDTQYF. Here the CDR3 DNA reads TGCAGTGCTAGAACTTTTACTAGCACAGATACGCAGTATTTT.